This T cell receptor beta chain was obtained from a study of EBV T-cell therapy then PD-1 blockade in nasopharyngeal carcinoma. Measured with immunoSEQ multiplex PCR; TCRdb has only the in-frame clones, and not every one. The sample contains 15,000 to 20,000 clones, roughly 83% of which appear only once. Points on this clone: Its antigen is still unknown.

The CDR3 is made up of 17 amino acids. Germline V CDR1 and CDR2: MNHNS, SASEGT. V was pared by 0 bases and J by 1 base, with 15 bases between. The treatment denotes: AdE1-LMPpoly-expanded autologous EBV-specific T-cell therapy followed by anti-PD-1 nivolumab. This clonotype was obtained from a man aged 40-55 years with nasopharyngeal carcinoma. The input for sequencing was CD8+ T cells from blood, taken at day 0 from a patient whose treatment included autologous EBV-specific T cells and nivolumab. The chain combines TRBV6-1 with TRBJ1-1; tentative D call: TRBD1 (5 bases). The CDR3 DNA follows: TGTGCCAGCAGTGAAGCGCCGACCGGGACTGGGAACACTGAAGCTTTCTTT. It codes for CASSEAPTGTGNTEAFF.